This T cell receptor beta chain is from a study of CD8 T cells in Susac syndrome. This CDR3 is 13 amino acids long. V shed 10 bases and J shed 6 bases, with 18 bases lying between them. CDR1 SNHLY and CDR2 FYNNEI come from the germline V gene. Random-hexamer reverse transcription was applied to about 0.45 to 1 ug RNA. TCRdb redid the calling of the immunoSEQ multiplex PCR reads with MiXCR, one entry per CDR3 protein. This sample has under 150,000 distinct CDR3 sequences, with approximately 95% found just once. The sequence was obtained from a human donor with Susac syndrome. The sequenced sample consisted of CD4+ T cells from PBMCs. The chain uses TRBV2 and TRBJ1-1; D is ambiguous. CDR3 region: CANSGWGTSEAFF. CDR3 sequence (DNA): TGTGCCAACTCGGGCTGGGGAACGTCTGAAGCTTTCTTT.